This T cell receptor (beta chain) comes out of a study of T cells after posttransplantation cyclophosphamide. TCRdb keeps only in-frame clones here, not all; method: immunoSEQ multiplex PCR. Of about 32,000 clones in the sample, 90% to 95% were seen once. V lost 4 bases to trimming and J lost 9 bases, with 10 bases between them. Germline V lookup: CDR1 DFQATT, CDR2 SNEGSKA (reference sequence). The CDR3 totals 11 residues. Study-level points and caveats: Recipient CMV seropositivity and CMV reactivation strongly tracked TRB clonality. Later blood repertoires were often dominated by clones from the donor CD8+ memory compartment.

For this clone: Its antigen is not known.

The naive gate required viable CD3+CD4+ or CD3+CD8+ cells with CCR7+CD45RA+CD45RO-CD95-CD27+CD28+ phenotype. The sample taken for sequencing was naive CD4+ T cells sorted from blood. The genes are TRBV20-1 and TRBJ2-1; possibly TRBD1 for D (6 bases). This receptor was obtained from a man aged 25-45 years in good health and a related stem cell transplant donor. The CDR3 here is CSANNRAEQFF. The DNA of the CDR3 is TGCAGTGCTAATAACAGGGCTGAGCAGTTCTTC.